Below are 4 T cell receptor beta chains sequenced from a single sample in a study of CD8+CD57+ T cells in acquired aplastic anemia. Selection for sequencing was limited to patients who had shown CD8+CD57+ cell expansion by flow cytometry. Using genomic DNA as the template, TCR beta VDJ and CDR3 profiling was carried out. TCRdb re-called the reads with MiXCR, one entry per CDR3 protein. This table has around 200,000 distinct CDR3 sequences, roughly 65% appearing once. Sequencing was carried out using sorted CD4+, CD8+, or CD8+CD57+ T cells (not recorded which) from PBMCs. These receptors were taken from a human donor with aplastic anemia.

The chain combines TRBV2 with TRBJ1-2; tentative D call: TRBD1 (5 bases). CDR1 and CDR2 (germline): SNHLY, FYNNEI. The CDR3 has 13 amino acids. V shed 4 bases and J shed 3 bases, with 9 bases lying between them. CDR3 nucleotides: TGTGCCAGCAGTGTGAGGGACGACTATGGCTACACCTTC. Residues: CASSVRDDYGYTF.

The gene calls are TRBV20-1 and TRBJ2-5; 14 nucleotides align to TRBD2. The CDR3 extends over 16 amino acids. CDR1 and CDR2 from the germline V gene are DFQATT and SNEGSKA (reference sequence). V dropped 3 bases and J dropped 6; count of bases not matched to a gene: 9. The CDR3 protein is CSARTSGGARSQTQYF. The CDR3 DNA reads TGCAGTGCTAGGACTAGCGGGGGGGCCCGTTCGCAGACCCAGTACTTC.

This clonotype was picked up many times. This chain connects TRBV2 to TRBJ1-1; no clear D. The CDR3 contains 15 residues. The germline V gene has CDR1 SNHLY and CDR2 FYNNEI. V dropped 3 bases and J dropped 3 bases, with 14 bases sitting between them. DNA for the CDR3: TGTGCCAGCAGTGACCCACGAGGTAGGGACACTGAAGCTTTCTTT. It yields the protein CASSDPRGRDTEAFF.

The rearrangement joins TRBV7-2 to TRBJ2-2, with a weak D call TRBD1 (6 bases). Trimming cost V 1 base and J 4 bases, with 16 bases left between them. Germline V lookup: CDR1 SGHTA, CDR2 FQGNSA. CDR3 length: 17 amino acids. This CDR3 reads CASSLVPGGRGTGELFF. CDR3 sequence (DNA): TGTGCCAGCAGCTTAGTTCCTGGGGGCCGGGGCACCGGGGAGCTGTTTTTT.